This TCR beta chain originates from a study of cytomegalovirus exposure and HLA in healthy donors. This CDR3 contains 12 residues. V lost 2 bases to trimming and J lost 11 bases; unmatched junction nucleotides: 5. Germline CDR1 and CDR2: SGHRS and YFSETQ. The PCR ran on 60 Vbeta and 13 Jbeta primers. Assay: immunoSEQ multiplex PCR; the TCRdb copy retains only in-frame clones and omits some. The sample has 95,000 to 150,000 clones; approximately 15% are singletons. Sequencing was carried out using PBMCs. The rearrangement uses TRBV5-1 and TRBJ1-1, with 8 bases fitting TRBD1. The clonotype originates from a woman aged 18-30 years in good health and CMV-seronegative. The CDR3 spells CASSFGQGRAFF. The CDR3 DNA follows: TGCGCCAGCAGCTTTGGACAGGGTAGGGCTTTCTTT.